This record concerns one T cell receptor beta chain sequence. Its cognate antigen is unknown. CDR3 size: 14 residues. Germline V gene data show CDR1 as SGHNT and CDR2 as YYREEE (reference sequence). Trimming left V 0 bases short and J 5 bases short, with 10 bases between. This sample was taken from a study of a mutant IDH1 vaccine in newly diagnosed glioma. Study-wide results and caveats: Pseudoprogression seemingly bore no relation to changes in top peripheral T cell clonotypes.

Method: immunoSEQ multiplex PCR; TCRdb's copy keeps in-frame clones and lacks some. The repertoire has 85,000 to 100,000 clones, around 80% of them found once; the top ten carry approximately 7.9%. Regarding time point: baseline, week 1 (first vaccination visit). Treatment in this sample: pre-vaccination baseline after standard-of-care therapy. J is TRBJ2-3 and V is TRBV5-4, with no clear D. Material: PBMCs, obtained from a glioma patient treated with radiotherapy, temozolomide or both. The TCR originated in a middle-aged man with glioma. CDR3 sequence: CASSLVKRVDTQYF. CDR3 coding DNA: TGTGCCAGCAGCTTGGTCAAACGCGTAGATACGCAGTATTTT. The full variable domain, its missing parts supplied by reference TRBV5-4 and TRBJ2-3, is ETGVTQSPTHLIKTRGQQVTLRCSSQSGHNTVSWYQQALGQGPQFIFQYYREEENGRGNFPPRFSGLQFPNYSSELNVNALELDDSALYLCASSLVKRVDTQYFGPGTRLTVL.